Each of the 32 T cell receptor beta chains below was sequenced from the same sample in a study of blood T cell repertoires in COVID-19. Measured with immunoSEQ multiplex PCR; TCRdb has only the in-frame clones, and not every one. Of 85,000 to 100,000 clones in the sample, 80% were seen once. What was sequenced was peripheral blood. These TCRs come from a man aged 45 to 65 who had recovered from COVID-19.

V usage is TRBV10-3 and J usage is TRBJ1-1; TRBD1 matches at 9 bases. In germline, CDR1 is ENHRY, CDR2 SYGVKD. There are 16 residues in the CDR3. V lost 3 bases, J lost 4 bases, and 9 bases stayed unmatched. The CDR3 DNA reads TGTGCCATCAGTGATCGCGACAGGGGGGCAGTCACTGAAGCTTTCTTT. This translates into CAISDRDRGAVTEAFF.

The CDR3 spells CASSRTGTSSYEQYF. The CDR3 bases are TGTGCCAGCAGCCGTACCGGGACTAGCTCCTACGAGCAGTACTTC. The genes are TRBV13 and TRBJ2-7, with 8 positions matching TRBD2. Germline values: CDR1 PRHDT, CDR2 FYEKMQ (reference sequence). J lost 0 bases, V lost 5 bases, and 6 bases had no gene match. This CDR3 spans 15 amino acids.

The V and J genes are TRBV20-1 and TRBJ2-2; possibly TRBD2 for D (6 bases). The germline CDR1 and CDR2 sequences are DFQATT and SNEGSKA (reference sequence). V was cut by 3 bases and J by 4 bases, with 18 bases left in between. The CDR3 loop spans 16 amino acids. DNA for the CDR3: TGCAGTGCTAGTATCATCCACCACGGGGGCACCGGGGAGCTGTTTTTT. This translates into CSASIIHHGGTGELFF.

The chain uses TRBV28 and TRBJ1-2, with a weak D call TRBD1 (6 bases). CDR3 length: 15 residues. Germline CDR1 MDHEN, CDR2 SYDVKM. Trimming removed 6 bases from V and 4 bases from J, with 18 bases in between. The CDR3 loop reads CASSPVAGDFYGYTF. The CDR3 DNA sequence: TGTGCCAGCAGCCCGGTGGCAGGGGATTTCTATGGCTACACCTTC.

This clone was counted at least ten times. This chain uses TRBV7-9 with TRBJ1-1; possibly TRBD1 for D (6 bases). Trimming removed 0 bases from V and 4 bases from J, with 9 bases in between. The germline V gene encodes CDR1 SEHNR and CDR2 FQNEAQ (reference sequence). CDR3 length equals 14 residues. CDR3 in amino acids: CASSLAGQSTEAFF. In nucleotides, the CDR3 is TGTGCCAGCAGCTTAGCCGGACAGAGCACTGAAGCTTTCTTT.

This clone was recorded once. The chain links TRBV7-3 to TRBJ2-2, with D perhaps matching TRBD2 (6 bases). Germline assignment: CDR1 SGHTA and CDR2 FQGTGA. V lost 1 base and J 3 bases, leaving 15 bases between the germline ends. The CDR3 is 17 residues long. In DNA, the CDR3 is TGTGCCAGCAGCTTAATCGTGGGAGGCTCCCACACCGGGGAGCTGTTTTTT. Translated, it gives CASSLIVGGSHTGELFF.

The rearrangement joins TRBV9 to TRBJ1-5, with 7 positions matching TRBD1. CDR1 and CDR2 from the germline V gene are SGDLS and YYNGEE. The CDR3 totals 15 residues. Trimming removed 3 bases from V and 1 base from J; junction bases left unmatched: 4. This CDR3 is CASSAQGGSNQPQHF. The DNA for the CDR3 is TGTGCCAGCAGCGCTCAGGGGGGAAGCAATCAGCCCCAGCATTTT.

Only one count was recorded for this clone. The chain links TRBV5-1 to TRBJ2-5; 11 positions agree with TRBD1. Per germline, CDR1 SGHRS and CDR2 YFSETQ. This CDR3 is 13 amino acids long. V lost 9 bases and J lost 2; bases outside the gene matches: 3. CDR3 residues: CATRDRGQETQYF. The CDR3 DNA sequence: TGCGCCACCCGGGACAGGGGGCAAGAGACCCAGTACTTC.

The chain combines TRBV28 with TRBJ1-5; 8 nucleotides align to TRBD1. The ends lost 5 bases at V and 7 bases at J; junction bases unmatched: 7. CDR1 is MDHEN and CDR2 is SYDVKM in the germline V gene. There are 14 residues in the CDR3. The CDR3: CASSADREEQPQHF. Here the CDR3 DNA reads TGTGCCAGCAGTGCGGACAGGGAGGAACAGCCCCAGCATTTT.

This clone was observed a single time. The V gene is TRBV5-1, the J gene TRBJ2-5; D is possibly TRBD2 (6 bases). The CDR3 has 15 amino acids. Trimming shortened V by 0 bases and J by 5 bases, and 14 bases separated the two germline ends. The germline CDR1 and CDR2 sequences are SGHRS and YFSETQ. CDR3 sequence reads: CASSLAAGTGETQYF. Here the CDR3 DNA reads TGCGCCAGCAGCTTGGCCGCGGGGACGGGGGAGACCCAGTACTTC.

CDR3 nucleotides: TGTGCCAGCAGTTACCCGGCGGGGTCCGGGGGGGACGAGCAGTACTTC. This translates into CASSYPAGSGGDEQYF. This rearrangement joins TRBV6-6 to TRBJ2-7, with 8 bases identical to TRBD2. CDR3 length: 16 residues. The V gene's germline CDR1 is MNHNY and CDR2 SVGAGI (reference sequence). The ends lost 2 bases at V and 5 bases at J; junction bases unmatched: 11.

This CDR3 is CASSQGEGQGGQPQHF. In DNA, the CDR3 is TGCGCCAGCAGCCAAGGGGAGGGACAGGGTGGTCAGCCCCAGCATTTT. The chain carries TRBV4-1 and TRBJ1-5; TRBD1 agrees at 9 bases. V lost 1 base to trimming and J lost 6 bases; unmatched junction nucleotides: 7. Looked up from germline, CDR1 is MGHRA and CDR2 is YSYEKL. The CDR3 is 16 amino acids.

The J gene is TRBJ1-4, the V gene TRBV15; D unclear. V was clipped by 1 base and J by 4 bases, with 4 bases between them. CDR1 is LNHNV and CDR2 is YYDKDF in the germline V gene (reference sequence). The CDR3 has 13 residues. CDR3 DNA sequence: TGTGCCACCAGCAGAGGACTTAATGAAAAACTGTTTTTT. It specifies CATSRGLNEKLFF.

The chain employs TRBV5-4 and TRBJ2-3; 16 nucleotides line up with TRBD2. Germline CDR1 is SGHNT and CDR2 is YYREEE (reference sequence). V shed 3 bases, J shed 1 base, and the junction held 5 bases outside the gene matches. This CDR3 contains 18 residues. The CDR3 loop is CASSSGTSGGAGTDTQYF. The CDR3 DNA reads TGTGCCAGCAGCTCCGGGACTAGCGGGGGGGCTGGCACAGATACGCAGTATTTT. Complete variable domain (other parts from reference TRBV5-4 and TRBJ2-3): ETGVTQSPTHLIKTRGQQVTLRCSSQSGHNTVSWYQQALGQGPQFIFQYYREEENGRGNFPPRFSGLQFPNYSSELNVNALELDDSALYLCASSSGTSGGAGTDTQYFGPGTRLTVL.

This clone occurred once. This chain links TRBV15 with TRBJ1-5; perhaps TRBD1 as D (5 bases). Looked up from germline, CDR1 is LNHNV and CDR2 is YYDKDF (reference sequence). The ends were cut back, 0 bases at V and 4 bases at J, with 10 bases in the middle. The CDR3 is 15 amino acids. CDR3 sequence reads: CATSRDPTDNQPQHF. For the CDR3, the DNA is TGTGCCACCAGCAGAGACCCGACAGATAATCAGCCCCAGCATTTT.

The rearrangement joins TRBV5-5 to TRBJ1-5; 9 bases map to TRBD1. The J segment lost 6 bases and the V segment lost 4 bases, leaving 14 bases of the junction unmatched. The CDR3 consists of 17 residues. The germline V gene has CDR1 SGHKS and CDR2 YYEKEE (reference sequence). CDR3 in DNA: TGTGCCAGCAGCCCACACCACCCTGGACAGGGGCGTCAGCCCCAGCATTTT. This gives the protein CASSPHHPGQGRQPQHF.

CDR3 protein: CASSFTGQETQYF. CDR3 nucleotides: TGTGCCAGCAGCTTTACGGGGCAAGAGACCCAGTACTTC. The V gene is TRBV11-2, the J gene TRBJ2-5, with a weak D call TRBD2 (5 bases). Deletions cut 3 bases from V and 2 bases from J, with 7 bases between. This CDR3 region has 13 residues. Looked up from germline, CDR1 is SGHAT and CDR2 is FQNNGV.

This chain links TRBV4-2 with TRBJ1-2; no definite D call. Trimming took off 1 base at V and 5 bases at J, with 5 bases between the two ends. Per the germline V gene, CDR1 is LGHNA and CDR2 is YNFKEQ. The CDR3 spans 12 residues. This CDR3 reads CASSQATYGYTF. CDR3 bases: TGTGCCAGCAGCCAAGCTACGTATGGCTACACCTTC.

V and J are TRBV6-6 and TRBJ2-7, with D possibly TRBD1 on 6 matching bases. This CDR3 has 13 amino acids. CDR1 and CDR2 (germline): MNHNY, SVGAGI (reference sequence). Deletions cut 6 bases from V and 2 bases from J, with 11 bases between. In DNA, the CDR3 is TGTGCCAGCAGGGACAGAATCCCCTACGAGCAGTACTTC. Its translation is CASRDRIPYEQYF.

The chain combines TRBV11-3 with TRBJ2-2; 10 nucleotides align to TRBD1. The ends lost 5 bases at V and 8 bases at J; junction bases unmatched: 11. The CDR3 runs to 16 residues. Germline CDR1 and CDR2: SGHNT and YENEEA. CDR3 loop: CASSGRDRGGRGELFF. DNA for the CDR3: TGTGCCAGCAGCGGGAGGGACAGGGGAGGACGAGGGGAGCTGTTTTTT.

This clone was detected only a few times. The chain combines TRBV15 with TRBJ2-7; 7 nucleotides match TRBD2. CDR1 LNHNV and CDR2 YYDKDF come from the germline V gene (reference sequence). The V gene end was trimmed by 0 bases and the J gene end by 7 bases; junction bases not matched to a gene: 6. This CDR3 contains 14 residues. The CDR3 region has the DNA TGTGCCACCAGCAGAGATCGTAGCGGGCGGGAGCAGTACTTC. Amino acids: CATSRDRSGREQYF.

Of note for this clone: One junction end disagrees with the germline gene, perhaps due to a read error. CDR3: CASREDRATNYGYTF. The CDR3 nucleotides are TGTGCCAGCAGAGAAGACAGGGCTACTAACTATGGCTACACCTTC. The rearrangement joins TRBV2 to TRBJ1-2; 7 bases fit TRBD1. The CDR3 is made up of 15 amino acids. Germline V gene data show CDR1 as SNHLY and CDR2 as FYNNEI. Using reference TRBV2 and TRBJ1-2 for the parts outside the CDR3, the full variable domain is EPEVTQTPSHQVTQMGQEVILRCVPISNHLYFYWYRQILGQKVEFLVSFYNNEISEKSEIFDDQFSVERPDGSNFTLKIRSTKLEDSAMYFCASREDRATNYGYTFGSGTRLTVV.

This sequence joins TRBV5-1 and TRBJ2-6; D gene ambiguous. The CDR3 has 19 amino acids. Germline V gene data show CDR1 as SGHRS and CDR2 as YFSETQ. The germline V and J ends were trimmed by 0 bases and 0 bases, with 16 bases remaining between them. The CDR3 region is CASSLVVQVLPSGANVLTF. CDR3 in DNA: TGCGCCAGCAGCTTGGTTGTGCAGGTCCTCCCCTCTGGGGCCAACGTCCTGACTTTC.

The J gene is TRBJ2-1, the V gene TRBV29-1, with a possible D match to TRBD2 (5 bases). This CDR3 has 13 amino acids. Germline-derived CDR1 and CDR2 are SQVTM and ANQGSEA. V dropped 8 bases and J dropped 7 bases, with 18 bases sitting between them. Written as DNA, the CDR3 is TGCAGCCTTAGGGTCCCCGAGCGGAATGAGCAGTTCTTC. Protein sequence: CSLRVPERNEQFF.

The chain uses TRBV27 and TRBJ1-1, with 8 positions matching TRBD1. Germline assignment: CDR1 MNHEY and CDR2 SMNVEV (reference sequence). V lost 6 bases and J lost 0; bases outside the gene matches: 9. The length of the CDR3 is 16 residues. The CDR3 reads CASRVDRGYMNTEAFF. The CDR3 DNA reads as TGTGCCAGCAGAGTCGACAGGGGTTATATGAACACTGAAGCTTTCTTT.

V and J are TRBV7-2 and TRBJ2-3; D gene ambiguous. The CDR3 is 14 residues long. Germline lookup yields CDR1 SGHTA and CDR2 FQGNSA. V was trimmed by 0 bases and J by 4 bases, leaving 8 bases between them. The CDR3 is CASSLASVADTQYF. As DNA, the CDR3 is TGTGCCAGCAGCTTAGCCAGCGTCGCAGATACGCAGTATTTT.

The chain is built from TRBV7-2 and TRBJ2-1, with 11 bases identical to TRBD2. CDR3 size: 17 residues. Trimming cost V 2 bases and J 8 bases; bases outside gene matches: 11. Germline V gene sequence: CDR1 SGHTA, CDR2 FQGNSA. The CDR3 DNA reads TGTGCCAGCAGCTTACAAGGGTTTAGCGGGAGGGCTCATGAGCAGTTCTTC. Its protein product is CASSLQGFSGRAHEQFF.

The CDR3 coding sequence is TGTGCCAGTAGTATAGATACGGGAGGGCCCATGGGAGATACGCAGTATTTT. Protein product: CASSIDTGGPMGDTQYF. This chain uses TRBV19 with TRBJ2-3; 8 bases fit TRBD2. The V gene end was trimmed by 0 bases and the J gene end by 5 bases; junction bases not matched to a gene: 10. The CDR3 is 17 amino acids. Germline CDR1 reads LNHDA; CDR2 reads SQIVND (reference sequence).

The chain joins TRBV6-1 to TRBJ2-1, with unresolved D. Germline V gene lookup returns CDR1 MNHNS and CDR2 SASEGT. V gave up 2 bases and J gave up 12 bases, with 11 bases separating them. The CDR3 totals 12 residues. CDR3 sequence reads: CASSERASLQFF. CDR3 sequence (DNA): TGTGCCAGCAGTGAAAGAGCTTCATTGCAGTTCTTC.

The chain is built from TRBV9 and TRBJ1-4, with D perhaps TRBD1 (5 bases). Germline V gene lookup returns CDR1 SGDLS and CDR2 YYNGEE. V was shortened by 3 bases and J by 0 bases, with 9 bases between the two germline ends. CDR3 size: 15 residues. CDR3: CASSASGTTNEKLFF. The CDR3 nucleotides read TGTGCCAGCAGCGCCTCAGGGACAACTAATGAAAAACTGTTTTTT. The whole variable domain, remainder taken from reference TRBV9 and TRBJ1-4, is DSGVTQTPKHLITATGQRVTLRCSPRSGDLSVYWYQQSLDQGLQFLIQYYNGEERAKGNILERFSAQQFPDLHSELNLSSLELGDSALYFCASSASGTTNEKLFFGSGTQLSVL.

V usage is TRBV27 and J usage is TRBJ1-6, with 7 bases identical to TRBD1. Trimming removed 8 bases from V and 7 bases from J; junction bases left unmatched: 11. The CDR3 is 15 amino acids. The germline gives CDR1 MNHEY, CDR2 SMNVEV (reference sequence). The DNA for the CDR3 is TGTGCCAGCGGTTCGGAGGGGGCGAAAAATTCACCCCTCCACTTT. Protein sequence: CASGSEGAKNSPLHF.

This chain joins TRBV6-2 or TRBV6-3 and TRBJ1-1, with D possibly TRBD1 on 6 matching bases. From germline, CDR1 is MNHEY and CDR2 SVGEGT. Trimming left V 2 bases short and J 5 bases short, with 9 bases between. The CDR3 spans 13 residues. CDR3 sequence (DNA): TGTGCCAGCAGTTACAATCAGGGGACTGAAGCTTTCTTT. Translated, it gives CASSYNQGTEAFF.